Listed below are T cell receptor beta chains from one sample, sequenced in a study of somatic mutations in cytotoxic T cells in rheumatoid arthritis. Clones were sequenced by immunoSEQ multiplex PCR, and TCRdb holds only the in-frame ones, with some missing. The sample yields 15,000 to 20,000 clones, over 75% seen once. Input material: CD8+ T cells sorted from blood. All receptors come from an adult with rheumatoid arthritis. Each CDR3 is given with its conserved first and last residue. D genes are given only for firm matches. Only part of the rows carry a size: once, few, many, or a class if the clone is expanded.

j_call clone_size d_call v_call cdr3_aa cdr3_nt
TRBJ2-6 NA NA TRBV28 CASSLRWGGANVLTF TGTGCCAGCAGCCTCCGTTGGGGTGGGGCCAACGTCCTGACTTTC
TRBJ2-5 NA NA TRBV27 CASSLSRSKETQYF TGTGCCAGCAGTTTATCCCGGAGTAAAGAGACCCAGTACTTC
TRBJ2-2 NA TRBD2 TRBV4-2 CASSQESGVPGELFF TGTGCCAGCAGCCAAGAAAGCGGGGTCCCCGGGGAGCTGTTTTTT
TRBJ1-4 NA NA TRBV6-1 CASSPPTTGEKLFF TGTGCCAGCAGTCCCCCGACTACCGGTGAAAAACTGTTTTTT
TRBJ1-5 NA NA TRBV21-1 CAGTPGCIIANQPQHF TGTGCTGGGACTCCGGGATGTATCATCGCCAATCAGCCCCAGCATTTT
TRBJ1-2 NA TRBD1 TRBV27 CASSSSGTGNYGYTF TGTGCCAGCAGTTCCTCCGGGACAGGGAACTATGGCTACACCTTC
TRBJ2-1 NA TRBD2 TRBV29-1 CSARPGLALNSYNEQFF TGCAGCGCCCGGCCGGGACTAGCGCTGAACTCCTACAATGAGCAGTTCTTC
TRBJ1-3 NA TRBD1 TRBV5-1 CASSLVYRGSGNTIYF TGCGCCAGCAGCTTAGTCTACAGGGGTTCTGGAAACACCATATATTTT
TRBJ2-3 few NA TRBV6-1 CASSEAVDSTDTQYF TGTGCCAGCAGTGAAGCAGTTGATAGCACAGATACGCAGTATTTT
TRBJ2-1 NA NA TRBV27 CASSLTGVNEQFF TGTGCCAGCAGTTTAACGGGAGTCAATGAGCAGTTCTTC
TRBJ1-2 NA NA TRBV7-9 CASSLGEANTHGYTF TGTGCCAGCAGCTTAGGAGAGGCGAACACTCATGGCTACACCTTC
TRBJ2-2 NA TRBD1 TRBV6-4 CASSRKWQGEDTGELFF TGTGCCAGCAGCCGCAAATGGCAGGGGGAAGACACCGGGGAGCTGTTTTTT
TRBJ1-3 NA TRBD1 TRBV18 CASSPRDSSGNTIYF TGTGCCAGCTCACCGAGGGACAGCTCTGGAAACACCATATATTTT
TRBJ1-1 few NA TRBV7-9 CASSLSRTEAFF TGTGCCAGCAGCTTAAGTAGGACTGAAGCTTTCTTT
TRBJ1-4 NA NA TRBV28 CASSLIIGASTNEKLFF TGTGCCAGCAGTTTAATAATCGGGGCCTCAACTAATGAAAAACTGTTTTTT
TRBJ2-1 NA NA TRBV7-9 CASSLGAGPYNEQFF TGTGCCAGCAGCTTAGGAGCGGGCCCCTACAATGAGCAGTTCTTC
TRBJ1-4 NA NA TRBV11-2 CASSLAFSENEKLFF TGTGCCAGCAGCTTAGCATTTTCGGAAAATGAAAAACTGTTTTTT
TRBJ1-1 NA TRBD1 TRBV9 CASSPPTGGTEAFF TGTGCCAGCAGTCCCCCTACAGGGGGTACTGAAGCTTTCTTT
TRBJ2-7 NA NA TRBV27 CASIGGGSEQYF TGTGCCAGCATTGGGGGGGGCTCCGAGCAGTACTTC
TRBJ2-5 NA TRBD2 TRBV5-4 CASSSKLSGGRETQYF TGTGCCAGCAGCTCGAAGCTTAGCGGGGGGAGGGAGACCCAGTACTTC
TRBJ2-3 NA NA TRBV27 CASHSSTDTQYF TGTGCCAGCCACTCGAGCACAGATACGCAGTATTTT
TRBJ1-1 once NA TRBV6-4 CASSDSGGNTEAFF TGTGCCAGCAGTGACTCTGGGGGGAACACTGAAGCTTTCTTT
TRBJ2-1 NA TRBD2 TRBV9 CASSAQRGKGYEQFF TGTGCCAGCAGCGCCCAGCGGGGAAAGGGGTATGAGCAGTTCTTC
TRBJ1-5 NA NA TRBV27 CASSLRGGANQPQHF TGTGCCAGCAGTTTAAGGGGCGGAGCCAATCAGCCCCAGCATTTT
TRBJ1-5 NA NA TRBV5-1 CASSLAGRGQPQHF TGCGCCAGCAGCTTGGCCGGGAGAGGTCAGCCCCAGCATTTT
TRBJ2-3 NA TRBD1 TRBV7-6 CASSFLPPGQESTDTQYF TGTGCCAGCAGCTTCTTACCGCCGGGACAGGAGTCCACAGATACGCAGTATTTT
TRBJ2-2 NA TRBD2 TRBV10-1 CASSRTSGGTGNTGELFF TGCGCCAGCAGCCGGACTAGCGGGGGGACGGGGAACACCGGGGAGCTGTTTTTT
TRBJ2-5 NA NA TRBV29-1 CSIPYLPDTSETQYF TGCAGCATCCCTTACCTGCCCGATACCTCAGAGACCCAGTACTTC
TRBJ1-2 NA NA TRBV27 CASSLVGGYGYTF TGTGCCAGCAGTTTAGTTGGGGGCTATGGCTACACCTTC
TRBJ2-7 NA NA TRBV4-2 CASSPAPADGMQYF TGTGCCAGCAGCCCCGCCCCAGCGGATGGTATGCAGTACTTC
TRBJ1-2 NA NA TRBV6-1 CAIRDRTSYGYTF TGTGCCATCCGCGACCGAACCTCCTATGGCTACACCTTC
TRBJ1-5 NA NA TRBV21-1 CASSIDRVDWCNQPQHF TGTGCCAGCAGCATTGACAGGGTTGACTGGTGCAATCAGCCCCAGCATTTT
TRBJ1-2 few TRBD1 TRBV27 CASSLIRGDGYTF TGTGCCAGCAGTTTAATCAGGGGGGACGGCTACACCTTC
TRBJ2-1 NA TRBD1 TRBV12-5 CASGLPGQGYYEQFF TGTGCTAGTGGTTTGCCCGGACAGGGTTACTATGAGCAGTTCTTC
TRBJ2-7 NA TRBD1 TRBV19 CASSPGTGYEQYF TGTGCCAGTAGTCCCGGGACAGGGTACGAGCAGTACTTC
TRBJ2-3 NA NA TRBV27 CASGTGDDTQYF TGTGCCAGCGGGACGGGAGACGATACGCAGTATTTT
TRBJ2-6 NA TRBD2 TRBV4-3 CASSQKGLAGGLGANVLTF TGCGCCAGCAGCCAAAAAGGACTAGCGGGGGGGCTTGGGGCCAACGTCCTGACTTTC
TRBJ2-3 NA NA TRBV9 CASSEAGPFNTQYF TGTGCCAGCAGCGAGGCGGGACCGTTCAATACGCAGTATTTT
TRBJ2-7 NA NA TRBV19 CASSPGTGVYEQYF TGTGCCAGTAGTCCCGGGACGGGAGTGTACGAGCAGTACTTC
TRBJ1-3 NA TRBD1 TRBV4-1 CASSLGQHSGNTIYF TGCGCCAGCAGCTTGGGACAGCACTCTGGAAACACCATATATTTT
TRBJ1-5 NA TRBD1 TRBV7-2 CASSLGQGVQPQHF TGTGCCAGCAGCCTGGGACAGGGGGTTCAGCCCCAGCATTTT
TRBJ1-2 few NA TRBV6-5 CASSQGKGYTF TGTGCCAGCAGCCAGGGGAAAGGCTACACCTTC
TRBJ2-3 NA NA TRBV7-9 CASSPSGGWRSTDTQYF TGTGCCAGCAGCCCAAGTGGCGGATGGAGAAGCACAGATACGCAGTATTTT
TRBJ2-7 NA TRBD1 TRBV5-1 CASSNPGQGTYEQYF TGCGCCAGCAGCAACCCCGGACAGGGAACCTACGAGCAGTACTTC
TRBJ2-2 NA TRBD1 TRBV4-3 CASSQGTGGVAGELFF TGCGCCAGCAGCCAAGGGACAGGGGGGGTGGCCGGGGAGCTGTTTTTT
TRBJ2-3 NA NA TRBV12-5 CASGLFPLSVGRTDTQYF TGTGCTAGTGGTTTGTTTCCCCTCTCCGTCGGTCGCACAGATACGCAGTATTTT
TRBJ2-7 NA NA TRBV5-6 CASSSAVEQYF TGTGCCAGCAGTTCCGCTGTCGAGCAGTACTTC
TRBJ1-5 once TRBD1 TRBV10-1 CASLVGGQASNQPQHF TGCGCCAGCCTTGTGGGAGGACAGGCTAGCAATCAGCCCCAGCATTTT
TRBJ2-7 NA TRBD1 TRBV19 CASSPGQGALGQYF TGTGCCAGTAGCCCGGGACAGGGGGCGCTGGGGCAGTACTTC
TRBJ1-2 NA NA TRBV11-2 CASSLVGRGGYGYTF TGTGCCAGCAGCTTAGTTGGCAGGGGCGGCTATGGCTACACCTTC
TRBJ1-1 NA TRBD1 TRBV5-4 CASSRPGTGVEAFF TGTGCCAGCAGCCGGCCGGGGACAGGGGTTGAAGCTTTCTTT
TRBJ2-5 NA NA TRBV27 CASSYPGGTQYF TGTGCCAGCAGTTACCCCGGGGGGACCCAGTACTTC
TRBJ2-5 NA TRBD2 TRBV9 CASSPTSGGAVETQYF TGTGCCAGCAGCCCAACTAGCGGGGGGGCTGTGGAGACCCAGTACTTC
TRBJ2-3 few NA TRBV6-4 CASSDRARDTQYF TGTGCCAGCAGTGACCGAGCGAGGGATACGCAGTATTTT
TRBJ1-1 NA NA TRBV15 CATSRDLVGMDTEAFF TGTGCCACCAGCAGAGATCTAGTGGGTATGGACACTGAAGCTTTCTTT
TRBJ2-2 NA NA TRBV18 CASSTPPQGTGELFF TGTGCCAGCTCAACCCCCCCCCAAGGCACCGGGGAGCTGTTTTTT
TRBJ1-1 NA NA TRBV9 CASSADGEAFF TGTGCCAGCAGCGCCGACGGTGAAGCTTTCTTT
TRBJ1-1 NA NA TRBV19 CASSIDREGPLNTEAFF TGTGCCAGTAGTATAGATCGAGAGGGACCCCTAAATACTGAAGCTTTCTTT
TRBJ1-4 NA TRBD1 TRBV4-1 CASSKYRGDNEKLFF TGCGCCAGCAGCAAATACAGGGGGGATAATGAAAAACTGTTTTTT